This T cell receptor (beta chain) was sequenced in a study of blood T cells in healthy people across ages (dated by TCRdb to about 2015). Regarding the research as a whole: Template switching captured roughly one uniquely barcoded TCR beta cDNA molecule per two T cells in model experiments. To track age-related changes in TCR beta repertoire diversity, the study relied on deep sequencing normalized with unique cDNA molecular identifiers. The donors were split into four age groups: young (average about 15 years), middle-aged (39), aged (more than 60) and long-lived (more than 80). To avoid experimental bias, donors of different ages were distributed randomly across sequencing lanes. The study analyzed two additional independent replicas of 1 million unique cDNA reads from the same blood draw for two donors, one aged 18 to 29 and one aged 80 or older.

The germline V and J ends show losses of 5 bases and 3 bases respectively, and no gene match explains 6 bases of the junction. The CDR3 spans 15 residues, from the cysteine through the phenylalanine. CDR3 DNA is the only sequence kept; it has 45 bases, read in frame from the first base. CDR1 MNHNY and CDR2 SVGAGI are derived from the germline V gene (reference sequence). Donors were 39 systemically healthy Caucasian individuals from Russia aged about 6 to 100 years. Around 10 milliliters of peripheral blood were collected from each donor into EDTA-treated Vacutainer tubes. PBMCs were isolated by Ficoll-Paque density-gradient centrifugation, with at least 7 million obtained per sample. Total RNA, at least 6 micrograms per sample, was extracted from PBMCs with Trizol reagent. For every donor, an aliquot of PBMCs went through flow cytometry to measure the percentages of naive CD45RAhigh/CD27high T cells.

This clonotype was observed a handful of times. This clone's antigen is unknown. No base-level quality is on record; no much larger clone is a single base apart. Preparation of the library involved 5' RACE. Data came from an Illumina HiSeq 2500. A second PCR of roughly 7 to 11 cycles was performed with a sample-barcoded 5' primer and a J-beta primer mix. Each TCR beta cDNA molecule received a unique molecular identifier from a template-switch 5' adaptor carrying 12 random nucleotides. Each sample yielded at least 2.5 million CDR3-containing paired-end reads. First-strand cDNA synthesis was performed from all RNA using the Mint cDNA synthesis kit, with priming by a TRBC-specific oligonucleotide. Following uracil-DNA glycosylase treatment, all cDNA underwent a first 18-cycle PCR with the universal primers M1SS and BC2_uni_R. On the authors' methods: Normalization of each sample was performed by random selection of 1 million high-quality reads, each carrying a distinct molecular identifier. Reads sharing molecular identifiers were discarded rather than binned into consensus sequences. MiTCR, with a Q25 quality threshold and the strictest error-elimination algorithm, was used for CDR3 identification, clonotype clustering and error correction. Lower-bound total TCR beta diversity was estimated with a nonparametric unseen species model using Euler transformation. TCRdb reran the public reads through fastp at Q25 and MiXCR, keeping productive beta chains. Rows are combined by CDR3 protein, so each entry shows the most common genes and DNA. The V and J calls, along with clone size, are taken from TCRdb and not from the paper's own processing. The sample yields approximately 1.5 million distinct CDR3 sequences; about 35% were counted once. The top ten constitute about 11% of the sample.

Study-wide findings and limitations: Compared with the aged group, the long-lived group had more naive CD4+ T cells, fewer expanded clones and increased TCR diversity, a pattern suggesting age selection. Because donor CMV infection status was unknown, age-related changes in expanded clonotypes were potentially confounded. Observed TCR beta diversity correlated strongly with the percentage of naive T cells measured by flow cytometry. Total diversity estimates from one million sequenced T cells were considered lower bounds and underestimates. Observed TCR beta diversity per million T cells fell roughly linearly with age, and a significant reduction was already apparent by age around 36. Bulk unsorted PBMC profiling prevented conclusive comparison of naive and antigen-experienced compartments.

Sequenced material: blood. The TCR comes from a woman aged 30 to 39 in good health. In this chain, TRBV6-6 is recombined with TRBJ1-1; 10 bases in the middle match TRBD1. At the DNA level, the sequence is TGTGCCAGCAGTGAGGACAGGGGGAGGGACACTGAAGCTTTCTTT. This codes for CASSEDRGRDTEAFF.